The present T cell receptor (beta chain) was sequenced within a study of spatial heterogeneity in lung cancer. TCRdb ran MiXCR on the 5' RACE reads and lists one entry per CDR3 protein. The profile shows about 13,000 distinct CDR3 sequences, about 5.4% of them singletons. Study-wide findings and caveats: Expanded alpha and beta TCR counts within tumors tracked tumor mutation counts.

Stated time point: sample taken at primary tumor resection. This CDR3 comprises 14 residues. CDR1 is SNHLY and CDR2 is FYNNEI in the germline V gene. V lost 6 bases, J lost 4 bases, and 1 base stayed unmatched. In this sample, this clonotype turned up many times. The antigen is undetermined. This clonotype was obtained from a female donor with early-stage non-small cell lung cancer. This sequence joins TRBV2 and TRBJ2-2; 11 bases map to TRBD2. Sequenced material: lung tumor tissue, taken at surgery. The CDR3 is CASRGLAVTGELFF. The CDR3 DNA sequence: TGTGCCAGCAGGGGACTAGCGGTCACCGGGGAGCTGTTTTTT.